This T cell receptor beta chain was identified in a study of PD-1 blockade in classical Hodgkin lymphoma. Study at large: Treatment was intravenous nivolumab, 3 mg/kg every 2 weeks, until progression.

Each patient's relapse followed autologous stem cell transplantation, and brentuximab vedotin exposure varied. This clone was seen a handful of times. This table comes from immunoSEQ multiplex PCR, and its TCRdb copy is limited to in-frame clones, with some not included. The profile shows about 97,000 clones, around four fifths of them singletons. Germline loops: CDR1 SGHVS, CDR2 FQNEAQ. CDR3 length: 15 amino acids. Trimming removed 5 bases from V and 3 bases from J, with 13 bases in between. This chain connects TRBV7-8 to TRBJ2-2; D is unresolved. This specimen consisted of peripheral blood mononuclear cells (PBMCs), obtained at baseline. The origin of this receptor is a human donor with classical Hodgkin lymphoma. The CDR3 region has the DNA TGTGCCAGCAGCCAACAGCACTCGGACACCGGGGAGCTGTTTTTT. Translated: CASSQQHSDTGELFF.